This T cell receptor beta chain was recovered during a study of identical twins. The germline gives CDR1 LGHDT, CDR2 YNNKEL (reference sequence). CDR3 length: 16 residues. V dropped 1 base and J dropped 4; count of bases not matched to a gene: 6. Template switching created a universal primer site, and the cDNA included unique molecular identifiers. TCRdb re-derived calls from the 5' RACE reads in MiXCR, one entry per CDR3 protein. The sample includes some 500,000 distinct CDR3 sequences, roughly a fifth seen only once; the top ten take roughly 0.91%. This sample was also put to use in a study of T cells expressing NK-cell markers. According to that study: The CD3+CD56-NKG2C+ fraction of a handful of donors was likewise dominated by these clonotypes. Clarity on HCMV specificity was lacking for the expanded NKG2C+ T cell clones.

V usage is TRBV3-1 and J usage is TRBJ2-1, with TRBD1 matching over 8 bases. The TCR sequence derives from a woman between 18 and 29 years old in good health. Material: CD4+ T cells sorted from blood. CDR3 coding DNA: TGTGCCAGCAGCCAAGCGGCAGGGGGCGCTTACAATGAGCAGTTCTTC. Amino acids: CASSQAAGGAYNEQFF.